This T cell receptor (beta chain) was recorded in a study of shared clonotypes between healthy human individuals. V gave up 7 bases and J gave up 8 bases, with 20 bases separating them. CDR3 length equals 15 residues. Germline assignment: CDR1 MNHNY and CDR2 SVGAGI (reference sequence). Terminally differentiated effector memory CD45RA+ cells were excluded from the naive CD8 cells, which were CD45RO-negative and positively selected for CCR7. The table came from immunoSEQ multiplex PCR; TCRdb's copy has only in-frame clones and leaves some out. The sample contains some 2,000,000 clones, around 96% of which appear only once.

Sequencing used naive CD8+ T cells sorted from blood. The source is a man younger than 30 in good health. The J gene is TRBJ1-4, the V gene TRBV6-6; tentatively, D is TRBD1 (5 bases). In DNA form, the CDR3 reads TGTGCCAGCAATTTGGAGGGGCCGGCGGGGGAAAAACTGTTTTTT. It encodes CASNLEGPAGEKLFF.